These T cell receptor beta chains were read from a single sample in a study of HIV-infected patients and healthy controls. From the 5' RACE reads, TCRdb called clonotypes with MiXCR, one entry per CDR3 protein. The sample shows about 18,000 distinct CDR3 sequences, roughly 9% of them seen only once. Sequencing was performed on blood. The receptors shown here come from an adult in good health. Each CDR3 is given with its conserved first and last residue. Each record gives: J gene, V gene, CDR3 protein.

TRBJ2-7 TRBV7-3 CASSPRQGTYEQYF
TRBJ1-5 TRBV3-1 CASSRQGVNQPQHF
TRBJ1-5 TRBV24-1 CATSGGSNQPQHF
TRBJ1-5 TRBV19 CASSIARHQPQHF
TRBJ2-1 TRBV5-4 CASSPAGSGRSSYNEQFF
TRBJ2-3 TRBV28 CASRTSGRVTDTQFF
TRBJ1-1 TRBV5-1 CASSLAGMNTEAFF
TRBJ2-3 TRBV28 CASSSIQLSGTDTQYF
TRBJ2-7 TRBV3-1 CASSQGWATTYEQYF
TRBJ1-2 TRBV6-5 CAGSYGTAENGYTF
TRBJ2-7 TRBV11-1 CASSLEGTGSNEQYF
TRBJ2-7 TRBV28 CASLAGSSYEQYF
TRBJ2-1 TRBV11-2 CASARGAGQQFF
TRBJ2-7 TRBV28 CASSGPSGTREQYF
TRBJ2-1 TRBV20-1 CSARDGGTEGRSVNEQFF
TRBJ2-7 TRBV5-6 CASSKDREAYEQYF
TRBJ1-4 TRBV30 CAWTEGATLFF
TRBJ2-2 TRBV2 CASSEHRDGELFF
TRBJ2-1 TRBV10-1 CASSESLGPYNEQFF
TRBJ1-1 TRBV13 CASSLNRGQGTEAFF
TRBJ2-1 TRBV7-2 CASSFTGVEMVF
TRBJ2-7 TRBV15 CATSRGALGSYEQYF
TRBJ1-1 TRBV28 CASIQPASEAFF
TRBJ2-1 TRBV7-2 CASSLAGLTNEQFF
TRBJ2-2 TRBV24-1 CATSDPPKTGELFF
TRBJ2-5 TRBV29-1 CSGTYGEETQYF
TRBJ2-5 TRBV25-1 CASSGLAGVKTQYF
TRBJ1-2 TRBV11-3 CARRGPPNYGYTF
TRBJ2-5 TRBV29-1 CSSRPSGQETQYF
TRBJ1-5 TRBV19 CASRTTNQPQHF